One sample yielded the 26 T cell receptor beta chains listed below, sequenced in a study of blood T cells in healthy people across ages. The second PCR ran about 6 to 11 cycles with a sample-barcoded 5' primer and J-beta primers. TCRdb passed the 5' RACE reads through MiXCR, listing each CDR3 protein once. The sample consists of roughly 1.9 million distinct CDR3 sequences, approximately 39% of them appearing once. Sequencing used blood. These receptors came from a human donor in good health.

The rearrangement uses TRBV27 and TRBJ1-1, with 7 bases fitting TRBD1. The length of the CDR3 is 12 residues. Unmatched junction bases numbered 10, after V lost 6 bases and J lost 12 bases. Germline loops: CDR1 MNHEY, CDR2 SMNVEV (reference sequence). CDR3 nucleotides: TGTGCCAGCAGCCTTACACAGGGGAGGCCTTTCTTT. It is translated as CASSLTQGRPFF.

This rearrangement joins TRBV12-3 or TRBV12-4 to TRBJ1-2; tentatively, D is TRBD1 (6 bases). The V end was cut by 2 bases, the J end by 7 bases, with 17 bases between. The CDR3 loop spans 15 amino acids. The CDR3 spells CASSLIAGALGGYTF. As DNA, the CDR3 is TGTGCCAGCAGTTTAATCGCGGGGGCGCTTGGTGGCTACACCTTC.

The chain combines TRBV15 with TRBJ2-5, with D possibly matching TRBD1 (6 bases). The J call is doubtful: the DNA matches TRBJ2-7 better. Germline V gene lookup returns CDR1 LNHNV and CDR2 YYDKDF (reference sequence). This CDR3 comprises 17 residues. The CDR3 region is CATSGLSDSLTSYEQYF. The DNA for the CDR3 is TGTGCCACCAGCGGCCTATCGGACAGCCTAACTTCCTACGAGCAGTACTTC.

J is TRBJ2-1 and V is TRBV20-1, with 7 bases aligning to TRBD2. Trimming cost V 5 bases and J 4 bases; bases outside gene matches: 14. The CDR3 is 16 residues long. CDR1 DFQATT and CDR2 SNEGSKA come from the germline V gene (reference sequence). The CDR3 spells CSAQMGGTHIYNEQFF. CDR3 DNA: TGCAGTGCTCAAATGGGGGGGACTCATATTTACAATGAGCAGTTCTTC.

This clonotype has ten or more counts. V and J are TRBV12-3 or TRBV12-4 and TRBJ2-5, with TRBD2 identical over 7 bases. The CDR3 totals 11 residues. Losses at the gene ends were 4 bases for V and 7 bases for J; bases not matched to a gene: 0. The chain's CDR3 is CASSWGGTQYF. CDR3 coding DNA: TGTGCCAGCAGTTGGGGGGGGACCCAGTACTTC.

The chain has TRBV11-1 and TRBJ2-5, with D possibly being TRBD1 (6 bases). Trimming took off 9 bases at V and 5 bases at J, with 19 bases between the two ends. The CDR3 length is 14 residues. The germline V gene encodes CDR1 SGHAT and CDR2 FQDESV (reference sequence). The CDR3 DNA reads TGTGCCAGTAGCCCAGACAGGTTAGGGGAGACCCAGTACTTC. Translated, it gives CASSPDRLGETQYF.

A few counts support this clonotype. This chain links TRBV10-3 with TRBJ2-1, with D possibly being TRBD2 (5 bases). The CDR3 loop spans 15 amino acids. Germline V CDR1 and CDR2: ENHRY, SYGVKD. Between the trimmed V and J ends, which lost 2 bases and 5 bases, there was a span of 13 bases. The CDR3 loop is CAISETSKHNNEQFF. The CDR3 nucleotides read TGTGCCATCAGTGAGACTAGTAAACATAACAATGAGCAGTTCTTC.

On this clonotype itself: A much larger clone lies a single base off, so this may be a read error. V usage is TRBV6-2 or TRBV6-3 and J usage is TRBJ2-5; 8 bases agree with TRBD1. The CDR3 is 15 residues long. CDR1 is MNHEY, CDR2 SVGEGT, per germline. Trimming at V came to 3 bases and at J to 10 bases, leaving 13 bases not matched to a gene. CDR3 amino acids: CASSYLGTGDSDQYF. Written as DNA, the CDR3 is TGTGCCAGCAGTTATTTGGGGACAGGTGACTCCGACCAGTACTTC.

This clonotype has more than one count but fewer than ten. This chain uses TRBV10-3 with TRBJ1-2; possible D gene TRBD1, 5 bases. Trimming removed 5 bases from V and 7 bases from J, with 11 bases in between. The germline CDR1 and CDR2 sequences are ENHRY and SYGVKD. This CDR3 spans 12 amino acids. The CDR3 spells CAISRAGSGYTF. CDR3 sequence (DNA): TGTGCCATCAGTAGGGCAGGGAGTGGCTACACCTTC.

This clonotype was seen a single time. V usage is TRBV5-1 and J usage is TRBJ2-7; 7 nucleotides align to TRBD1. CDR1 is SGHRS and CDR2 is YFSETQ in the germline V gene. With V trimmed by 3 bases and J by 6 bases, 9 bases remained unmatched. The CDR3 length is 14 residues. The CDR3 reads CASSSNRGEIEQYF. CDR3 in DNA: TGCGCCAGCAGCTCAAACAGGGGCGAGATCGAGCAGTACTTC. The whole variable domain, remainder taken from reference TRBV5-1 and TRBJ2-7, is KAGVTQTPRYLIKTRGQQVTLSCSPISGHRSVSWYQQTPGQGLQFLFEYFSETQRNKGNFPGRFSGRQFSNSRSEMNVSTLELGDSALYLCASSSNRGEIEQYFGPGTRLTVT.

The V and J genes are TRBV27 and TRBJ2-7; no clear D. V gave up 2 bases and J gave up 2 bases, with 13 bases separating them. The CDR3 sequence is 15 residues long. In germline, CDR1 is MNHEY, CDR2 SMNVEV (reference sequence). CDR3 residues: CASSLKGGLTYEQYF. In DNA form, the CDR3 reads TGTGCCAGCAGTTTAAAAGGCGGCCTAACCTACGAGCAGTACTTC.

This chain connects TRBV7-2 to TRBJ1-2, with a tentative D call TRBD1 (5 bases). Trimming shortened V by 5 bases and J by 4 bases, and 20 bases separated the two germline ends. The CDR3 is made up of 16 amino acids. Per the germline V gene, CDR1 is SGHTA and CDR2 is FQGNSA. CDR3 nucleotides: TGTGCCAGCAGCCTCTACCCCTCGGGAGGGACCTATGGCTACACCTTC. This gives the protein CASSLYPSGGTYGYTF.

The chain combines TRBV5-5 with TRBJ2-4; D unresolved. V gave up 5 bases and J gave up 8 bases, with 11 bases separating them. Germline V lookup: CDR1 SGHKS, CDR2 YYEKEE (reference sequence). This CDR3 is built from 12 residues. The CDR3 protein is CASSSGEDIQYF. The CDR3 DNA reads TGTGCCAGCAGTTCTGGGGAAGACATTCAGTACTTC.

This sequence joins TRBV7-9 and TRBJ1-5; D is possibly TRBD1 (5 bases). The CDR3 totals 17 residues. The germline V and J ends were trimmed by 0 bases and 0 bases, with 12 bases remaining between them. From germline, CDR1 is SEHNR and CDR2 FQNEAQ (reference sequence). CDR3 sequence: CASSLAGPRYSNQPQHF. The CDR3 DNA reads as TGTGCCAGCAGCTTAGCGGGACCGAGATATAGCAATCAGCCCCAGCATTTT.

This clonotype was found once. The CDR3 DNA sequence: TGTGCCAGCAGTTTAGGGACAGGGATGAACGAGCAGTACTTC. Protein product: CASSLGTGMNEQYF. This rearrangement joins TRBV27 to TRBJ2-7; TRBD1 aligns across 9 bases. J was trimmed by 5 bases and V by 2 bases; bases with no gene match: 4. Germline V gene sequence: CDR1 MNHEY, CDR2 SMNVEV (reference sequence). CDR3 size: 14 residues.

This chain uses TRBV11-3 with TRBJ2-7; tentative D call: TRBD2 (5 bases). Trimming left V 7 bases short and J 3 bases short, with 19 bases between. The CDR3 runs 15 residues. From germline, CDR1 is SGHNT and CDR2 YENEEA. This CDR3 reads CASNKRTGTIYEQYF. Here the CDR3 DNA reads TGTGCCAGCAACAAGCGGACGGGAACTATCTACGAGCAGTACTTC.

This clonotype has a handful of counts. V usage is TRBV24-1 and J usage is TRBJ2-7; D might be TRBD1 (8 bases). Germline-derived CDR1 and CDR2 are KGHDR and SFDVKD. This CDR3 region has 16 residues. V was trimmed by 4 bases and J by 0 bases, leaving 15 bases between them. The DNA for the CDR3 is TGTGCCACCAGTGACGCGACAGGGGAGGGCTCCTACGAGCAGTACTTC. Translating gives CATSDATGEGSYEQYF.

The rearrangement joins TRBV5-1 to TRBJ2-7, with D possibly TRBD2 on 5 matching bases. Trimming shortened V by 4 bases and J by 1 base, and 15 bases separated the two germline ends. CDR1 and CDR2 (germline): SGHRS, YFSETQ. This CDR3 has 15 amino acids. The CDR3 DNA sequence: TGCGCCAGCAGCCTCCGGACTGACCGTTCCTACGAGCAGTACTTC. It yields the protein CASSLRTDRSYEQYF. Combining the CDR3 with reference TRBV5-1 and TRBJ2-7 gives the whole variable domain KAGVTQTPRYLIKTRGQQVTLSCSPISGHRSVSWYQQTPGQGLQFLFEYFSETQRNKGNFPGRFSGRQFSNSRSEMNVSTLELGDSALYLCASSLRTDRSYEQYFGPGTRLTVT.

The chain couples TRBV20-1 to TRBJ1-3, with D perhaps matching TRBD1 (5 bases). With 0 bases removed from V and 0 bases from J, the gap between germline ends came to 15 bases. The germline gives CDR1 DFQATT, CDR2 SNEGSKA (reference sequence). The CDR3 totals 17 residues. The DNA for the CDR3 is TGCAGTGCTAGAGATGGTAAGGGACTGAGCTCTGGAAACACCATATATTTT. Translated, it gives CSARDGKGLSSGNTIYF.

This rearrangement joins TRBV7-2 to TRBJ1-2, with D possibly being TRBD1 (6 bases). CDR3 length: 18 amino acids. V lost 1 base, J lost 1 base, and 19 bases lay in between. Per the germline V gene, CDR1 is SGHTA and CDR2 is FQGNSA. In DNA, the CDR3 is TGTGCCAGCAGCTTAGGGCCAGGGGAGCCTCCCTTTAACTATGGCTACACCTTC. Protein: CASSLGPGEPPFNYGYTF.

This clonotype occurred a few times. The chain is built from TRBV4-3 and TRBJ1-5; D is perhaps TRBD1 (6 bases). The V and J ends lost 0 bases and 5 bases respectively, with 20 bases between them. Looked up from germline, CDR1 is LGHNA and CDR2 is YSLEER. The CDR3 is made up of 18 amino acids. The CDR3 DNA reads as TGCGCCAGCAGCCAAGATCTGCGTGCAGGGGTCATCCATCAGCCCCAGCATTTT. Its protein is CASSQDLRAGVIHQPQHF.

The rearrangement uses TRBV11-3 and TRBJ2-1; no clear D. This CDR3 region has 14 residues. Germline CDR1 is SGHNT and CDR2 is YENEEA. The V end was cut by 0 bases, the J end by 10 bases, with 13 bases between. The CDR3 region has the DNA TGTGCCAGCAGCTTAGATCAGTGGAGCGCCGAGCAGTTCTTC. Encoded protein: CASSLDQWSAEQFF. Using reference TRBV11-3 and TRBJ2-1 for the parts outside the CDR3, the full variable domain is EAGVVQSPRYKIIEKKQPVAFWCNPISGHNTLYWYLQNLGQGPELLIRYENEEAVDDSQLPKDRFSAERLKGVDSTLKIQPAELGDSAVYLCASSLDQWSAEQFFGPGTRLTVL.

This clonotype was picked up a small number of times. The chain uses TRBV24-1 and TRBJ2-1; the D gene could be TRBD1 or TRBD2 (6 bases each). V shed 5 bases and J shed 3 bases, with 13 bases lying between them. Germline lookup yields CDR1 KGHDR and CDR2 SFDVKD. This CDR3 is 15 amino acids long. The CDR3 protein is CATSVGGQFYNEQFF. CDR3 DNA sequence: TGTGCCACCAGTGTGGGGGGCCAATTCTACAATGAGCAGTTCTTC.

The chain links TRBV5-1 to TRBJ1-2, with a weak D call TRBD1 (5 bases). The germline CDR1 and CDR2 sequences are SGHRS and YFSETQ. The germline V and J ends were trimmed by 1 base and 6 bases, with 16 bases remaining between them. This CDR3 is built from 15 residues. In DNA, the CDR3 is TGCGCCAGCAGCTTGTCTCCAGGGCAAATGGATGGCTACACCTTC. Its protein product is CASSLSPGQMDGYTF.

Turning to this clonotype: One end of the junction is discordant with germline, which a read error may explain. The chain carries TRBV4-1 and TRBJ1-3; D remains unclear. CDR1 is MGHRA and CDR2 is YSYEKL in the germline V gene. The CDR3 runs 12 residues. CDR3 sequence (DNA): TGCGCCAGCAGCCAGTCTGGAAACGCCATATATTTT. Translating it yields CASSQSGNAIYF.

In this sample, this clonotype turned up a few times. In nucleotides, the CDR3 is TGTGCCAGTAGTATAGGCCACAATGAGCAGTTCTTC. Residues: CASSIGHNEQFF. The chain recombines TRBV19 with TRBJ2-1; no reliable D call. V was shortened by 1 base and J by 5 bases, with 3 bases between the two germline ends. The CDR3 is 12 residues long. Per the germline V gene, CDR1 is LNHDA and CDR2 is SQIVND (reference sequence).